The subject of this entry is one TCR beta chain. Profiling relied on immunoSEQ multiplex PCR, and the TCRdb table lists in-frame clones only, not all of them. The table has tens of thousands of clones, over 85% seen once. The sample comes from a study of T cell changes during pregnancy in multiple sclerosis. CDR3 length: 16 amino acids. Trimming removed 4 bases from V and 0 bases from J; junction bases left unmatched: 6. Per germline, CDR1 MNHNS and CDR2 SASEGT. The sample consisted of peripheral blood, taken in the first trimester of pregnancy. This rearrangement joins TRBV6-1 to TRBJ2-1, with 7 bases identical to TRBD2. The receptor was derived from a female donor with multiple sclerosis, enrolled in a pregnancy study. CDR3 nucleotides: TGTGCCAGCAGTGTCCGAGCGGGGTACTCCTACAATGAGCAGTTCTTC. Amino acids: CASSVRAGYSYNEQFF.